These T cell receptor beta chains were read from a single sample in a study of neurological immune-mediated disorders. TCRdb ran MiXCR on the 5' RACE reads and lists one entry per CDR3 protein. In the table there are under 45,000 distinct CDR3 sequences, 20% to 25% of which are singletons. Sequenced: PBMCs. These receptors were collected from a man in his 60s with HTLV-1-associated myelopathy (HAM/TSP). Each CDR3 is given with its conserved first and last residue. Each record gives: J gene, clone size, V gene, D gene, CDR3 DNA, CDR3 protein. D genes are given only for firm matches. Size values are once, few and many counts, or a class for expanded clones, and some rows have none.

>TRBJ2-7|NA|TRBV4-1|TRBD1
TGCGCCAGCAGCCAATACCGGGACAGGGACCACGAGCAGTACTTC
CASSQYRDRDHEQYF
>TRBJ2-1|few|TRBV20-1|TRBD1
TGCAGTGCTAGGGACAGGGGTGCAAATGAGCAGTTCTTC
CSARDRGANEQFF
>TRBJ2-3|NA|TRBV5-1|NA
TGCGCCAGCAGCTTGGAGGCAAGACCCACAGATACGCAGTATTTT
CASSLEARPTDTQYF
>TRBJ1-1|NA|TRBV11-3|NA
TGTGCCATCAGATGGGGGCGGTCGAACACTGAAGCTTTCTTT
CAIRWGRSNTEAFF
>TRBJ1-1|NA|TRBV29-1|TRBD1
TGCAGCGTTTGGACAGGGTTGGTCACTGAAGCTTTCTTT
CSVWTGLVTEAFF
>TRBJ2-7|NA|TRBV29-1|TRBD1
TGCAGCGTACAACTACAGGGGCCATACTACGAGCAGTACTTC
CSVQLQGPYYEQYF
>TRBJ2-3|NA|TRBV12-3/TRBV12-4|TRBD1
TGTGCCAGCACCCCCGTCGGGACAGGGAGTTGGACAGATACGCAGTATTTT
CASTPVGTGSWTDTQYF
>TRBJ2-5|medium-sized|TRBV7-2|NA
TGTGCCAGCAGCTTGGTTTGGCAAGAGACCCAGTACTTC
CASSLVWQETQYF
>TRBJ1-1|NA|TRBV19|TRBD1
TGTGCCACCTCCTTAGTGACAGGGGACACTGAAGCTTTCTTT
CATSLVTGDTEAFF
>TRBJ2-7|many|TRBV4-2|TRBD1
TGTGCCAGCAGCCCCGGACAGGGAGGTGGCGAGCAGTACTTC
CASSPGQGGGEQYF
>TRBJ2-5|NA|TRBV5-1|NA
TGCGCCAGCAGCTGGAGGGCATCACCGGCCCCAGGCCCACGGACCCAGTACTTC
CASSWRASPAPGPRTQYF
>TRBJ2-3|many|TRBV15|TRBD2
TGTGCCACCAGCAGAGAGGGGACCGTAGCGGGAGGGCGAACAGATACGCAGTATTTT
CATSREGTVAGGRTDTQYF
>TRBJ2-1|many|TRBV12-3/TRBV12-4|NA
TGTGCCAGCAGCCCAACAGGGCGCAATGAGCAGTTCTTC
CASSPTGRNEQFF
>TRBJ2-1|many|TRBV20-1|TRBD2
TGCAGTGCTAGAGATTATTTATCGGAAGCTAGCGGGAGGAGAAATGAGCAGTTCTTC
CSARDYLSEASGRRNEQFF
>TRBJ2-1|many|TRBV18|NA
TGTGCCAGCTCACCCCTGTTAACTAGCAATGAGCAGTTCTTC
CASSPLLTSNEQFF
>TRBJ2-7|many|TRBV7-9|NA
TGTGCCAGCAGCTTTTCCTCCTACGAGCAGTACTTC
CASSFSSYEQYF
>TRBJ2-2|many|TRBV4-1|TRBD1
TGCGCCAGCAGCCAAGTTGCTTGGGAGACAGGGCTGGCCGGGGAGCTGTTTTTT
CASSQVAWETGLAGELFF
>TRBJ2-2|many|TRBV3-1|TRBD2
TGTGCCAGCAGCCAAGGAGTCGGTAGCGGGAGAAGAGCGGGCACCGGGGAGCTGTTTTTT
CASSQGVGSGRRAGTGELFF
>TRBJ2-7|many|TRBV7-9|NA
TGTGCCAGCAGCCCTCCAGGGGGGACCTACGAGCAGTACTTC
CASSPPGGTYEQYF
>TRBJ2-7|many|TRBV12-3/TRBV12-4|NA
TGTGCCAGCGGTACAAGAAGAGACTCCTACGAGCAGTACTTC
CASGTRRDSYEQYF
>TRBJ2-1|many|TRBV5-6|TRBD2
TGTGCCAGCAGCCTCCTAGCGGGGGGCCCCCATGAGCAGTTCTTC
CASSLLAGGPHEQFF
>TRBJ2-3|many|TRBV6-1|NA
TGTGCCACCTCCTCCACAGATACGCAGTATTTT
CATSSTDTQYF